Each of the 18 T cell receptor beta chains below was sequenced from the same sample in a study of graft-versus-host responses after intestinal transplantation. The data were produced by immunoSEQ multiplex PCR, yet TCRdb's version contains in-frame clones alone and is incomplete. The sample shows approximately 6,400 clones, around a fifth of them seen only once. The sequenced sample was alloreactive CD4+ T cells from a mixed lymphocyte reaction culture, obtained before transplantation. Subset described: CFSE-low proliferating T cells sorted from roughly six-day pre-transplant mixed lymphocyte reaction (GvH or HvG direction). The receptors shown here come from a human patient who was an organ donor for intestinal transplantation.

This chain connects TRBV5-5 to TRBJ2-3; D unresolved. V was clipped by 1 base and J by 2 bases, with 5 bases between them. CDR1 and CDR2 from the germline V gene are SGHKS and YYEKEE (reference sequence). This CDR3 is built from 13 residues. This CDR3 reads CASSLYFTDTQYF. CDR3 sequence (DNA): TGTGCCAGCAGCTTGTACTTCACAGATACGCAGTATTTT.

The V and J genes are TRBV9 and TRBJ2-1; no clear D gene. CDR3 length: 14 amino acids. The V gene lost 4 bases and the J gene lost 9 bases, with 17 bases spanning the gap. Germline CDR1 is SGDLS and CDR2 is YYNGEE. The CDR3, as DNA: TGTGCCAGCAGCCCAGGCGGTACCGACTTTGAGCAGTTCTTC. It codes for CASSPGGTDFEQFF.

The J gene is TRBJ2-3, the V gene TRBV11-2; D is uncertain. The germline gives CDR1 SGHAT, CDR2 FQNNGV. The CDR3 sequence is 14 residues long. Trimming shortened V by 6 bases and J by 3 bases, and 13 bases separated the two germline ends. CDR3 loop: CASRTARQTDTQYF. CDR3 in DNA: TGTGCCAGCAGAACGGCGAGGCAGACAGATACGCAGTATTTT. Together with reference TRBV11-2 and TRBJ2-3, the CDR3 gives the full variable domain: EAGVAQSPRYKIIEKRQSVAFWCNPISGHATLYWYQQILGQGPKLLIQFQNNGVVDDSQLPKDRFSAERLKGVDSTLKIQPAKLEDSAVYLCASRTARQTDTQYFGPGTRLTVL.

This chain connects TRBV6-1 to TRBJ1-2; D possibly corresponds to TRBD1 (5 bases). This CDR3 is built from 15 residues. V dropped 7 bases and J dropped 6 bases, with 21 bases sitting between them. The germline V gene has CDR1 MNHNS and CDR2 SASEGT. The CDR3 sequence is CASNPTGGARDGYTF. The CDR3 coding sequence is TGTGCCAGCAACCCCACAGGAGGGGCGCGAGATGGCTACACCTTC.

This clone was observed a handful of times. V gene TRBV5-6 combines with J gene TRBJ2-5; 8 positions match TRBD2. The length of the CDR3 is 17 residues. Germline values: CDR1 SGHDT, CDR2 YYEEEE. J lost 4 bases, V lost 2 bases, and 13 bases had no gene match. The CDR3 sequence is CASSFGSLAASSETQYF. In nucleotides, the CDR3 is TGTGCCAGCAGCTTTGGATCACTAGCGGCATCGTCAGAGACCCAGTACTTC.

The chain joins TRBV11-2 to TRBJ1-3, with D possibly TRBD1 on 6 matching bases. Germline CDR1 reads SGHAT; CDR2 reads FQNNGV. Trimming cost V 7 bases and J 0 bases, with 10 bases left between them. The CDR3 length is 14 residues. CDR3 nucleotide sequence: TGTGCCAGCACCCGGACAGTCTCTGGAAACACCATATATTTT. Encoded protein: CASTRTVSGNTIYF.

The rearrangement uses TRBV6-5 and TRBJ2-3, with 7 bases lining up with TRBD2. This CDR3 is built from 16 residues. The junction had 11 bases not matched to a gene; V was cut back by 6 bases and J by 2 bases. Germline CDR1 is MNHEY and CDR2 is SVGAGI. The CDR3 reads CASSYGRGTFTDTQYF. The CDR3 nucleotides are TGTGCCAGCAGCTACGGGCGGGGGACCTTCACAGATACGCAGTATTTT.

The chain is built from TRBV15 and TRBJ1-4; D unresolved. Per the germline V gene, CDR1 is LNHNV and CDR2 is YYDKDF (reference sequence). With 1 base removed from V and 0 bases from J, the gap between germline ends came to 6 bases. This CDR3 contains 15 residues. Here the CDR3 reads CATSRGAATNEKLFF. The CDR3 coding sequence is TGTGCCACCAGCAGAGGAGCGGCAACTAATGAAAAACTGTTTTTT.

This clone rates as medium-sized. V and J are TRBV5-5 and TRBJ2-7; D not resolved. V gave up 3 bases and J gave up 2 bases, with 9 bases separating them. The CDR3 runs to 13 residues. Germline V gene lookup returns CDR1 SGHKS and CDR2 YYEKEE (reference sequence). The CDR3 coding sequence is TGTGCCAGCAGCTGGGATAGCCCCTACGAGCAGTACTTC. This translates into CASSWDSPYEQYF.

The rearrangement links TRBV7-4 to TRBJ1-1; D ambiguous. The CDR3 loop spans 14 amino acids. Germline V gene data show CDR1 as SGHVT and CDR2 as SQSDAQ. With 2 bases removed from V and 8 bases from J, the gap between germline ends came to 15 bases. In DNA form, the CDR3 reads TGTGCCAGCAGCTTATTCTTAGAACCGCCCGAAGCTTTCTTT. This encodes CASSLFLEPPEAFF.

This clone showed up just a few times. At one boundary the junction diverges from the germline segment, which might be a read error. The genes are TRBV5-3 and TRBJ1-2; D is uncertain. TRBV5-3 is an ORF for which the function is uncertain. This CDR3 is built from 13 residues. The CDR3: CASSLEGRVGYTF. For the CDR3, the DNA is TGTGCCAGCAGCTTGGAGGGAAGGGTTGGCTACACCTTC.

The rearrangement uses TRBV11-2 and TRBJ2-7; tentatively, D is TRBD1 (6 bases). Trimming took 0 bases from V and 4 from J, leaving 13 bases between them. Looked up from germline, CDR1 is SGHAT and CDR2 is FQNNGV. The length of the CDR3 is 15 residues. For the CDR3, the DNA is TGTGCCAGCAGCTTAGATAACAGGGTGAGATACGAGCAGTACTTC. It encodes CASSLDNRVRYEQYF.

The chain couples TRBV27 to TRBJ2-7, with 9 positions matching TRBD1. V lost 6 bases, J lost 2 bases, and 5 bases stayed unmatched. The length of the CDR3 is 14 residues. Per the germline V gene, CDR1 is MNHEY and CDR2 is SMNVEV (reference sequence). The CDR3 coding sequence is TGTGCCAGCAGACTGGACAGGGGCACCTACGAGCAGTACTTC. Encoded protein: CASRLDRGTYEQYF.

The rearrangement uses TRBV4-3 and TRBJ1-4; D unclear. The CDR3 consists of 14 residues. V lost 1 base, J lost 5 bases, and 8 bases lay in between. Germline V lookup: CDR1 LGHNA, CDR2 YSLEER. CDR3 coding DNA: TGCGCCAGCAGCCAAGGCACAAAGAATGAAAAACTGTTTTTT. It encodes CASSQGTKNEKLFF.

This clone was seen a few times. The V and J genes are TRBV20-1 and TRBJ1-2; D uncertain. The CDR3 covers 11 residues. CDR1 and CDR2 from the germline V gene are DFQATT and SNEGSKA (reference sequence). The CDR3 coding sequence is TGCAGCGTACCTCTTCCCTATGGCTACACCTTC. Residues: CSVPLPYGYTF.

The chain carries TRBV5-1 and TRBJ1-2, with no clear D. This CDR3 spans 14 amino acids. Trimming shortened V by 0 bases and J by 5 bases, and 11 bases separated the two germline ends. Per germline, CDR1 SGHRS and CDR2 YFSETQ. In DNA form, the CDR3 reads TGCGCCAGCAGCTTGGCCGGGTCGTGGTATGGCTACACCTTC. Amino acid sequence: CASSLAGSWYGYTF.

The chain couples TRBV5-6 to TRBJ2-3; D is uncertain. V was trimmed by 0 bases and J by 1 base, leaving 9 bases between them. CDR1 is SGHDT and CDR2 is YYEEEE in the germline V gene. This CDR3 has 15 amino acids. The CDR3 reads CASSLDFQGTDTQYF. As DNA, the CDR3 is TGTGCCAGCAGCTTGGATTTCCAGGGCACAGATACGCAGTATTTT.

The chain is built from TRBV11-3 and TRBJ2-1, with D possibly called TRBD1 or TRBD2 (6 bases each). Trimming shortened V by 1 base and J by 5 bases, and 12 bases separated the two germline ends. Germline lookup yields CDR1 SGHNT and CDR2 YENEEA. The CDR3 is 15 residues long. CDR3 sequence reads: CASSLVGGTHNEQFF. The CDR3 DNA sequence: TGTGCCAGCAGCTTAGTGGGGGGCACACACAATGAGCAGTTCTTC.